This TCR beta chain was recovered during a study of T cell repertoires in cytomegalovirus infection. Across the whole study: Indications came from public TCR beta signatures; they pointed to CMV infection and to a matching HLA type.

TCRdb re-derived calls from the reads in MiXCR, one entry per CDR3 protein. The sample holds fewer than 200,000 distinct CDR3 sequences, approximately 19% seen once. Study-wide results and limits: There were HLA-C-restricted CMV-specific TCR beta clonotypes dominating the ex vivo response. Adding up the frequency of public TCR beta families identified people who carried CMV plus the relevant HLA.

Unmatched junction bases numbered 8, after V lost 2 bases and J lost 6 bases. Germline V gene data show CDR1 as SGHTA and CDR2 as FQGNSA. The CDR3 has 15 residues. This clonotype has a count of ten or more. Its antigen is unidentified. The sequencing sample was made of PBMCs. The rearrangement joins TRBV7-2 to TRBJ1-1; 8 bases map to TRBD1. The sequence was collected from a human donor in good health (CMV status not recorded). Some clones in this sample may be carry-over from other donors' samples. This CDR3 reads CASSLFLDREAEAFF. CDR3 nucleotide sequence: TGTGCCAGCAGCTTATTCTTGGACAGGGAGGCTGAAGCTTTCTTT.